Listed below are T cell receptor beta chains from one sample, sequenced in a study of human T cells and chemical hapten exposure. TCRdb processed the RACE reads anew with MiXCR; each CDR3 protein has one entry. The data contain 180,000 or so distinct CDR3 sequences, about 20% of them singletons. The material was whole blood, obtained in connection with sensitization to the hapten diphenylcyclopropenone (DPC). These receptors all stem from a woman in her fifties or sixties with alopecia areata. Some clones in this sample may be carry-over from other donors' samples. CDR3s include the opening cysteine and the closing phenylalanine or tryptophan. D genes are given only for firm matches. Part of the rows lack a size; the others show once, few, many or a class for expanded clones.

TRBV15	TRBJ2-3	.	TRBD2	TGTGCCACCAGCAGAGATTCTAGCGGCCTGTGGGATACGCAGTATTTT	CATSRDSSGLWDTQYF
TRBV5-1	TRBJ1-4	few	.	TGCGCCAGCAGCCCGGAGGCAGGGATTAGAAGTGAAAAACTGTTTTTT	CASSPEAGIRSEKLFF
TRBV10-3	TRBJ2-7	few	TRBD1	TGTGCCATCAGCCCGACAGGGGACGAGCAGTACTTC	CAISPTGDEQYF
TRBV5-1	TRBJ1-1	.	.	TGCGCCAGCAGCTTGGGGGCCGCGAACACTGAAGCTTTCTTT	CASSLGAANTEAFF
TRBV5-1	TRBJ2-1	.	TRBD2	TGCGCCAGCAGCTTGGGGCTTAGCGGGAGGTCCAATGAGCAGTTCTTC	CASSLGLSGRSNEQFF
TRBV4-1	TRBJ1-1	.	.	TGCGCCAGCAGCCAACCGGTGCTCCGGGACACTGAAGCTTTCTTT	CASSQPVLRDTEAFF
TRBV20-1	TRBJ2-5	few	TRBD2	TGCAGTACGCAGCGGGAGCAGCAGGAGACCCAGTACTTC	CSTQREQQETQYF
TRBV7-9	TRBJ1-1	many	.	TGTGCCAGCACCTTTAACAGTTTATCGGAAGCTTTCTTT	CASTFNSLSEAFF
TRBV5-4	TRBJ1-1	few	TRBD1	TGTGCCAGCAGCTTGGCCGGGACAGGGGGCGCAGCTTTCTTT	CASSLAGTGGAAFF
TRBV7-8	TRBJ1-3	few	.	TGTGCCAGCAGCTTAGACAGAAACACCATATATTTT	CASSLDRNTIYF
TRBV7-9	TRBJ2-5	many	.	TGTGCCAGCAGCTCGAGGGCTCTACCTCAAGAGACCCAGTACTTC	CASSSRALPQETQYF
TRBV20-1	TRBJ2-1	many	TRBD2	TGCAGTGCCGGGACTAGCGGGAGAGCTAATGAGCAGTTCTTC	CSAGTSGRANEQFF
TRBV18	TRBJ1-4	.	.	TGTGCCAGCTCACCAAGCACTAACGGTGAAAAACTGTTTTTT	CASSPSTNGEKLFF
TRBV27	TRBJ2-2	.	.	TGTGCCAGCAGTCCGTCCCTAGGGAGGCGGACCGGGGAGCTGTTTTTT	CASSPSLGRRTGELFF
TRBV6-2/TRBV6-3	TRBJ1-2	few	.	TGTGCCAGCAGCCGACAGCCATCCGGCTATGGCTACACCTTC	CASSRQPSGYGYTF
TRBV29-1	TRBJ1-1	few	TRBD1	TGCAGCGTCGAACCAGGGGGGGGCACTGAAGCTTTCTTT	CSVEPGGGTEAFF
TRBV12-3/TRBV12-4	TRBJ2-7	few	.	TGTGCCAGCAGTTCTGATACCTACGAGCAGTACTTC	CASSSDTYEQYF
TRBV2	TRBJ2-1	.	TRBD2	TGTGCCAGCAGCTCTAACGTGTTAGCGGGAGAGTATCTGTTCTTC	CASSSNVLAGEYLFF
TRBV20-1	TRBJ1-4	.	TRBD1	TGCAGTGCTAGGCGAACAGGGGGTAGGAATGAAAAACTGTTTTTT	CSARRTGGRNEKLFF
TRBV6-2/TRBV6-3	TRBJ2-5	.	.	TGTGCCAGCAGGTGGGGGCAGGGTCACCCCCCGGAGACCCAGTACTTC	CASRWGQGHPPETQYF
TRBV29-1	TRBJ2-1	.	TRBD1	TGCAGCGCTACGGGACAGTCCTACAATGAGCAGTTCTTC	CSATGQSYNEQFF
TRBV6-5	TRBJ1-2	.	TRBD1	TGTGCCAGCAGCGGGACAGGGGGTTTTCAGAACTATGGCTACACCTTC	CASSGTGGFQNYGYTF
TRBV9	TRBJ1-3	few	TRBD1	TGTGCCAGCAGCGGGGGACAGGGGGTAACTGGAAACACCATATATTTT	CASSGGQGVTGNTIYF
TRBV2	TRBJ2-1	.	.	TGTGCCAGCAGATGGAGCGGTATTAACGATGAGCAGTTCTTC	CASRWSGINDEQFF
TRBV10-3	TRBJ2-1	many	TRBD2	TGTGCCATCACCCGAGGACTAGCGGGGGACAATGAGCAGTTCTTC	CAITRGLAGDNEQFF
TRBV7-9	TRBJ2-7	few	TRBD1	TGTGCCAGCAGCTCCGGACAGGGGGCGGTCGAGCAGTACTTC	CASSSGQGAVEQYF
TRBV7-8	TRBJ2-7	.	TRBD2	TGTGCCAGCAGCTCCGGTTTGACTAGCTTTCTCGAGCAGTACTTC	CASSSGLTSFLEQYF
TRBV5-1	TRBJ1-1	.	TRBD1	TGCGCCAGCAGCCGGGGGACAGGGGAAGTTAACACTGAAGCTTTCTTT	CASSRGTGEVNTEAFF
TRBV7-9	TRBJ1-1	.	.	TGTGCCAGCAGCTTAACTGACACCGGTGGGGCTTTCTTT	CASSLTDTGGAFF
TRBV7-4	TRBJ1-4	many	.	TGTGCCAGCAGCTTAGGGGAGGTTAATGAAAAACTGTTTTTT	CASSLGEVNEKLFF
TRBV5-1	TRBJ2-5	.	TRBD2	TGCGCCAGCAGGGTACATGGGAGCGGGGTTCAAGAGACCCAGTACTTC	CASRVHGSGVQETQYF
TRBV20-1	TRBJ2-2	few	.	TGCAGTGCTAGAGATCCGGTGGGCAGCCTCACCGGGGAGCTGTTTTTT	CSARDPVGSLTGELFF
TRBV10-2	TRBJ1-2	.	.	TGCGCCAGCAGTCGACAGGAGCTTTATGGCTACACCTTC	CASSRQELYGYTF
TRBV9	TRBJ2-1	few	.	TGTGCCAGCAGCCCCGCGGGCGCCCACAATGAGCAGTTCTTC	CASSPAGAHNEQFF
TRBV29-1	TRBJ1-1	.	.	TGCAGCGTACGGGTGGGGGGGGACACTGAAGCTTTCTTT	CSVRVGGDTEAFF
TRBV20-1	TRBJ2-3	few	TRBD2	TGCAGTGCTAGAGATCTCGGGCTAGCGGGCCATCCAGATACGCAGTATTTT	CSARDLGLAGHPDTQYF